A single sample gave rise to the 9 T cell receptor beta chains below, sequenced in a study of blood T cell repertoires in COVID-19. The repertoire was sequenced with immunoSEQ multiplex PCR; TCRdb's copy has only in-frame clones and lacks some. The sample lists about 71,000 clones, 90% seen once, with just over 5% in the top ten. The sequencing sample was made of peripheral blood. These receptors all come from a woman aged 18-30 years with acute or convalescent COVID-19.

V usage is TRBV11-2 and J usage is TRBJ2-3; TRBD2 agrees at 10 bases. V lost 3 bases and J lost 6; bases outside the gene matches: 9. Germline loops: CDR1 SGHAT, CDR2 FQNNGV. The CDR3 runs 16 residues. The CDR3 is CASSFLAGDKKDTQYF. For the CDR3, the DNA is TGTGCCAGCAGCTTCCTAGCGGGGGATAAAAAGGATACGCAGTATTTT.

The rearrangement links TRBV19 to TRBJ1-2, with TRBD1 matching 9 bases. Germline CDR1 and CDR2: LNHDA and SQIVND (reference sequence). This CDR3 has 13 residues. With V trimmed by 5 bases and J by 5 bases, 3 bases remained unmatched. The CDR3 DNA reads TGTGCCAGTAGTGCCGGGACAGGGTATGGCTACACCTTC. This sequence encodes CASSAGTGYGYTF.

The gene calls are TRBV5-4 and TRBJ2-3, with TRBD2 as a possible D gene (5 bases). Germline CDR1 SGHNT, CDR2 YYREEE (reference sequence). The CDR3 runs 14 residues. Trimming removed 5 bases at V and 5 bases at J, with 15 bases between. The CDR3 loop is CASRPSLAQDTQYF. The DNA of the CDR3 is TGTGCCAGCAGGCCGTCCCTAGCACAAGATACGCAGTATTTT.

The chain has TRBV16 and TRBJ2-5, with 10 bases matching TRBD2. Germline loops: CDR1 KGHSY, CDR2 FQNENV. The J segment lost 2 bases and the V segment lost 0 bases, leaving 6 bases of the junction unmatched. This CDR3 comprises 17 residues. CDR3 DNA: TGTGCCAGCAGCCAATCGATTACTAGCGGGATACAAGAGACCCAGTACTTC. Translation gives CASSQSITSGIQETQYF.

This clone came up once. The chain recombines TRBV28 with TRBJ1-1, with D maybe TRBD1 (5 bases). Germline V CDR1 and CDR2: MDHEN, SYDVKM. The CDR3 extends over 14 amino acids. The V end lost 5 bases, the J end lost 4 bases, and 14 bases lay between the germline ends. The CDR3 sequence: CASSPSGGATEAFF. DNA for the CDR3: TGTGCCAGCAGTCCCTCGGGAGGGGCCACTGAAGCTTTCTTT.

The chain joins TRBV29-1 to TRBJ1-2, with 7 bases aligning to TRBD1. This CDR3 region has 12 residues. The V gene end was trimmed by 0 bases and the J gene end by 9 bases; junction bases not matched to a gene: 4. CDR1 is SQVTM and CDR2 is ANQGSEA in the germline V gene. CDR3 amino acids: CSVEEPGQSYTF. CDR3 coding DNA: TGCAGCGTTGAAGAACCGGGACAGAGCTACACCTTC.

The chain has TRBV5-1 and TRBJ1-2; 7 nucleotides align to TRBD1. The CDR3 runs to 16 residues. CDR1 is SGHRS, CDR2 YFSETQ, per germline. Trimming took 3 bases from V and 4 from J; bases not matched to a gene: 12. The CDR3 reads CASSSGMTGPFYGYTF. DNA of the CDR3: TGCGCCAGCAGCTCCGGAATGACAGGGCCGTTCTATGGCTACACCTTC.

The J gene is TRBJ2-2, the V gene TRBV5-1; D ambiguous. Per the germline V gene, CDR1 is SGHRS and CDR2 is YFSETQ. There are 14 residues in the CDR3. Trimming stripped 3 bases from V and 9 bases from J, with 15 bases between. Written as DNA, the CDR3 is TGCGCCAGCAGCTATAGTCTCCCTAGTCGGGAGCTGTTTTTT. Encoded protein: CASSYSLPSRELFF.

The CDR3 protein is CSVGQGSNQPQHF. Written as DNA, the CDR3 is TGCAGCGTCGGACAGGGTAGCAATCAGCCCCAGCATTTT. The chain employs TRBV29-1 and TRBJ1-5; 8 bases align to TRBD1. The CDR3 runs to 13 residues. CDR1 is SQVTM, CDR2 ANQGSEA, per germline. V gave up 6 bases and J gave up 0 bases; unmatched junction bases: 1.